One and the same sample provided the 18 T cell receptor beta chains below, sequenced in a study of blood T cells in healthy people across ages. The second PCR ran about 6 to 11 cycles with a sample-barcoded 5' primer and J-beta primers. TCRdb used MiXCR to reprocess the 5' RACE reads, holding one entry per CDR3 protein. Counted here are roughly 500,000 distinct CDR3 sequences, 25% to 30% occurring once; the ten biggest clones make up about 18%. The material sequenced was blood. The receptors derive from a woman in her 70s in good health.

The chain combines TRBV7-3 with TRBJ2-5; D perhaps matches TRBD2 (6 bases). Matching the DNA end better, TRBJ2-7 makes the J call doubtful. Germline V gives CDR1 SGHTA, CDR2 FQGTGA. The CDR3 consists of 13 residues. CDR3 nucleotide sequence: TGTGCCAGCAGCTTAGGCGGGGACTACGAGCAGTACTTC. Translation gives CASSLGGDYEQYF.

The chain links TRBV7-6 to TRBJ1-6; 7 bases fit TRBD1. The CDR3 loop spans 17 amino acids. V trimming: 5 bases; J trimming: 0 bases; junction bases outside the gene matches: 7. Looked up from germline, CDR1 is SGHVS and CDR2 is FNYEAQ. DNA for the CDR3: TGTGCCAGCAGCCCCGGACAGGCCAGCTCCTATAATTCACCCCTCCACTTT. This translates into CASSPGQASSYNSPLHF.

This clonotype appeared a few times. The rearrangement uses TRBV4-3 and TRBJ2-5; D is unresolved. Germline V gives CDR1 LGHNA, CDR2 YSLEER. The CDR3 runs to 15 residues. V lost 0 bases to trimming and J lost 0 bases, with 8 bases between them. The CDR3 nucleotides are TGCGCCAGCAGCCAAGATTTCACAGACCAAGAGACCCAGTACTTC. This translates into CASSQDFTDQETQYF.

This clonotype was detected only a few times. The chain links TRBV4-1 to TRBJ2-1; a possible D gene is TRBD2 (6 bases). The CDR3 is made up of 15 amino acids. Germline lookup yields CDR1 MGHRA and CDR2 YSYEKL. Trimming removed 8 bases from V and 0 bases from J, with 14 bases in between. Written as DNA, the CDR3 is TGCGCCAGCGGGGCGGGGTCAAGCTCCTACAATGAGCAGTTCTTC. Translation: CASGAGSSSYNEQFF.

There are a few counts of this clonotype. J is TRBJ2-1 and V is TRBV30; the D call may be TRBD1 or TRBD2 (5 bases each). The J call may not be correct, given that the DNA end is closer to TRBJ2-5. This CDR3 is 13 amino acids long. Looked up from germline, CDR1 is GTSNPN and CDR2 is SVGIG (reference sequence). CDR3: CARGSGTHGTQYF. As DNA, the CDR3 is TGTGCCCGAGGATCCGGGACCCACGGGACCCAGTACTTC.

The chain is built from TRBV14 and TRBJ2-7; 8 bases map to TRBD1. The ends lost 3 bases at V and 4 bases at J; junction bases unmatched: 8. CDR1 SGHDN and CDR2 FVKESK come from the germline V gene. CDR3 size: 15 residues. Written as DNA, the CDR3 is TGTGCCAGCAGCCACGGACAGGGTAGAATATACGAGCAGTACTTC. This encodes CASSHGQGRIYEQYF.

CDR3 loop: CSGGGARFSELFF. CDR3 nucleotides: TGCAGCGGCGGGGGGGCTCGGTTCAGTGAACTGTTTTTT. The V and J genes are TRBV29-1 and TRBJ1-4; D might be TRBD1 (6 bases). CDR3 size: 13 residues. Germline-derived CDR1 and CDR2 are SQVTM and ANQGSEA. V lost 7 bases to trimming and J lost 12 bases, with 21 bases between them.

This clonotype was recorded a few times. V and J are TRBV10-3 and TRBJ2-7; 9 bases fit TRBD1. Germline trimming cut 4 bases from V and 7 bases from J; bases unmatched to any gene: 14. The CDR3 totals 16 residues. The germline CDR1 and CDR2 sequences are ENHRY and SYGVKD. CDR3 nucleotides: TGTGCCATCAGTGGAGGACAGGGGACCTACGACGTAGAGCAGTACTTC. Protein: CAISGGQGTYDVEQYF.

The V and J genes are TRBV7-2 and TRBJ2-6; tentative D call: TRBD2 (5 bases). This CDR3 is built from 15 residues. Germline lookup yields CDR1 SGHTA and CDR2 FQGNSA. Trimming took 5 bases from V and 2 from J, leaving 10 bases between them. As DNA, the CDR3 is TGTGCCAGCAGCGGGGAGCGAACTGGGGCCAACGTCCTGACTTTC. Protein product: CASSGERTGANVLTF.

This clonotype was detected only a few times. The CDR3 is CATSAPGTRQETQYF. The CDR3 DNA is TGTGCCACCAGTGCCCCCGGGACTCGCCAAGAGACCCAGTACTTC. The V and J genes are TRBV24-1 and TRBJ2-5; a weak D match, TRBD2 (6 bases). Trimming took 5 bases from V and 1 from J, leaving 13 bases between them. The CDR3 runs 15 residues. Germline lookup yields CDR1 KGHDR and CDR2 SFDVKD.

V is TRBV20-1 and J is TRBJ1-2; TRBD1 is a possible D gene (6 bases). The germline CDR1 and CDR2 sequences are DFQATT and SNEGSKA (reference sequence). The V end lost 3 bases, the J end lost 8 bases, and 13 bases lay between the germline ends. The CDR3 runs to 12 residues. The CDR3 sequence: CSASVQGRGYTF. Here the CDR3 DNA reads TGCAGTGCTAGTGTTCAGGGGAGAGGCTACACCTTC.

The chain joins TRBV20-1 to TRBJ2-7; D might be TRBD1 or TRBD2, each matching 5 bases. The CDR3 is 15 amino acids. Germline CDR1 reads DFQATT; CDR2 reads SNEGSKA (reference sequence). The V end lost 3 bases, the J end lost 0 bases, and 15 bases lay between the germline ends. The CDR3 DNA sequence: TGCAGTGCTAGGGCTACCGGGACGCCCTCCTACGAGCAGTACTTC. It translates to CSARATGTPSYEQYF.

There are a few counts of this clonotype. V gene TRBV12-3 or TRBV12-4 combines with J gene TRBJ1-2; no definite D call. The V gene lost 3 bases and the J gene lost 2 bases, with 10 bases spanning the gap. There are 14 residues in the CDR3. CDR3 protein: CASSFQPENYGYTF. In nucleotides, the CDR3 is TGTGCCAGCAGTTTCCAGCCGGAGAACTATGGCTACACCTTC.

The genes are TRBV20-1 and TRBJ2-5; the match to TRBD1 covers 9 bases. The CDR3 is 15 residues long. Germline lookup yields CDR1 DFQATT and CDR2 SNEGSKA (reference sequence). Trimming at V came to 0 bases and at J to 2 bases, leaving 4 bases not matched to a gene. In DNA form, the CDR3 reads TGCAGTGCTAGAGATGGAGACAGGGGGCAAGAGACCCAGTACTTC. Its translation is CSARDGDRGQETQYF.

This clonotype was counted only a few times. The chain uses TRBV19 and TRBJ2-6; no reliable D call. Germline lookup yields CDR1 LNHDA and CDR2 SQIVND (reference sequence). Trimming left V 4 bases short and J 4 bases short, with 11 bases between. This CDR3 is 15 amino acids long. Written as DNA, the CDR3 is TGTGCCAGTAGTACGACGACATCAGGGGCCAACGTCCTGACTTTC. Translating gives CASSTTTSGANVLTF.

The chain combines TRBV5-1 with TRBJ2-1; 15 bases map to TRBD2. The CDR3 has 20 residues. CDR1 SGHRS and CDR2 YFSETQ come from the germline V gene. V lost 0 bases and J lost 9; bases outside the gene matches: 16. The CDR3 sequence is CASSLARKGLAGGPRGEQFF. The CDR3 bases are TGCGCCAGCAGCTTGGCGAGGAAGGGACTAGCGGGGGGTCCTCGAGGTGAGCAGTTCTTC.

This clonotype was seen a few times. The V call is TRBV2, the J call TRBJ2-4, with 7 positions matching TRBD2. This CDR3 spans 15 amino acids. The junction had 13 bases not matched to a gene; V was cut back by 7 bases and J by 7 bases. The germline V gene has CDR1 SNHLY and CDR2 FYNNEI. In nucleotides, the CDR3 is TGTGCCAGCACCCTCTGGGGGGGACGGCAGAACATTCAGTACTTC. It codes for CASTLWGGRQNIQYF.

The CDR3 spells CASSLTSGGNIQYF. Written as DNA, the CDR3 is TGTGCCAGCAGCCTTACTAGCGGGGGAAACATTCAGTACTTC. The chain recombines TRBV7-2 with TRBJ2-4; 11 nucleotides line up with TRBD2. The CDR3 spans 14 residues. Germline V gene lookup returns CDR1 SGHTA and CDR2 FQGNSA. V dropped 5 bases and J dropped 6; count of bases not matched to a gene: 3.